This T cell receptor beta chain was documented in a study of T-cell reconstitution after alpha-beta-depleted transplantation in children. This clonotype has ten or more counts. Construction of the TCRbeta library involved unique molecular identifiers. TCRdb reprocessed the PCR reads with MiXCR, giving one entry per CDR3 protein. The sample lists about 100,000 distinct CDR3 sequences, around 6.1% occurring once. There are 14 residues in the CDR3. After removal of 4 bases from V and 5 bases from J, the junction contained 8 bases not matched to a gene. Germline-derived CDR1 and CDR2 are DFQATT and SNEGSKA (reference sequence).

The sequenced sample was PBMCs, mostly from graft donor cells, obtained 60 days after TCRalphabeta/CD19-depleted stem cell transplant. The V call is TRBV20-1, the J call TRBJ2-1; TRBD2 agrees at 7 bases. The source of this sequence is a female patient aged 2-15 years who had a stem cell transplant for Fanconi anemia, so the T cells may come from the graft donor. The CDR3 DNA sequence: TGCAGTGCTACAAAACCCGGGACTAACAATGAGCAGTTCTTC. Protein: CSATKPGTNNEQFF.